The 10 T cell receptor beta chains given below trace back to one sample, sequenced in a study of blood T cell repertoires in COVID-19. The repertoire was sequenced with immunoSEQ multiplex PCR; TCRdb's copy has only in-frame clones and lacks some. The sample comprises approximately 480,000 clones, roughly 87% of which are singletons, and around 0.95% rests with the top ten. Sequences were obtained from peripheral blood. These receptors all stem from a man aged 18 to 30 with COVID-19, enrolled during active disease.

The chain uses TRBV25-1 and TRBJ1-2; perhaps TRBD1 as D (5 bases). V shed 4 bases and J shed 2 bases, with 8 bases lying between them. The CDR3 is made up of 13 amino acids. The germline V gene has CDR1 MGHDK and CDR2 SYGVNS. The CDR3 region has the DNA TGTGCCAGCAGTGCTGGGGGGAACTATGGCTACACCTTC. It translates to CASSAGGNYGYTF.

The rearrangement uses TRBV2 and TRBJ1-3, with D unclear. The germline V gene has CDR1 SNHLY and CDR2 FYNNEI. Trimming removed 4 bases from V and 4 bases from J, with 14 bases in between. CDR3 length: 15 amino acids. The DNA of the CDR3 is TGTGCCAGCAGTGCTGACTTGACGGCCGGAAACACCATATATTTT. Its translation is CASSADLTAGNTIYF.

CDR3 nucleotide sequence: TGTGCCAGCAGCTTAGCCCCCATGAACACTGAAGCTTTCTTT. It yields the protein CASSLAPMNTEAFF. V is TRBV11-2 and J is TRBJ1-1; D remains unclear. This CDR3 contains 14 residues. Germline V lookup: CDR1 SGHAT, CDR2 FQNNGV. Trimming shortened V by 1 base and J by 0 bases, and 6 bases separated the two germline ends.

The chain is built from TRBV18 and TRBJ2-1, with D possibly being TRBD2 (6 bases). Germline values: CDR1 KGHSH, CDR2 LQKENI. The CDR3 extends over 15 amino acids. V lost 5 bases and J lost 5, with 16 bases in between. The CDR3 is CASSDRLDFNNEQFF. In DNA form, the CDR3 reads TGTGCCAGCTCAGACAGACTAGACTTTAACAATGAGCAGTTCTTC.

The chain carries TRBV6-5 and TRBJ2-1; the D gene is possibly TRBD2 (6 bases). From germline, CDR1 is MNHEY and CDR2 SVGAGI. The germline V and J ends were trimmed by 7 bases and 8 bases, with 12 bases remaining between them. The CDR3 has 12 residues. The CDR3 DNA follows: TGTGCCAGCAAACTCCGGGGGTATGAGCAGTTCTTC. Residues: CASKLRGYEQFF.

This chain uses TRBV6-4 with TRBJ1-1; 8 bases align to TRBD1. V lost 6 bases to trimming and J lost 3 bases; unmatched junction nucleotides: 6. Germline V gives CDR1 MRHNA, CDR2 SNTAGT. The CDR3 consists of 14 residues. CDR3 in amino acids: CASRQGVRHTEAFF. The DNA of the CDR3 is TGTGCCAGCAGACAGGGGGTAAGGCACACTGAAGCTTTCTTT.

The chain is built from TRBV27 and TRBJ2-1; TRBD2 might be the D (5 bases). In germline, CDR1 is MNHEY, CDR2 SMNVEV (reference sequence). Trimming pared 3 bases from V and 7 bases from J, leaving 7 bases between. The CDR3 length is 12 residues. CDR3 sequence reads: CASSFTGNEQFF. The CDR3, as DNA: TGTGCCAGCAGTTTTACGGGGAATGAGCAGTTCTTC.

V is TRBV19 and J is TRBJ1-1, with unresolved D. Looked up from germline, CDR1 is LNHDA and CDR2 is SQIVND (reference sequence). V was shortened by 7 bases and J by 1 base, with 16 bases between the two germline ends. CDR3 length equals 15 residues. CDR3 DNA: TGTGCCAGTACGGACTGGGTCTTACCGAACACTGAAGCTTTCTTT. This translates into CASTDWVLPNTEAFF. The full variable domain, completed using reference TRBV19 and TRBJ1-1, is DGGITQSPKYLFRKEGQNVTLSCEQNLNHDAMYWYRQDPGQGLRLIYYSQIVNDFQKGDIAEGYSVSREKKESFPLTVTSAQKNPTAFYLCASTDWVLPNTEAFFGQGTRLTVV.

Concerning this clone: Other DNA sequences in the same sample also yield this CDR3. This chain connects TRBV14 to TRBJ2-7; TRBD1 might be the D (6 bases). Looked up from germline, CDR1 is SGHDN and CDR2 is FVKESK. V lost 1 base to trimming and J lost 4 bases, with 11 bases between them. The CDR3 sequence is 14 residues long. The CDR3 region is CASSQGQGIYEQYF. CDR3 nucleotides: TGTGCCAGCAGCCAAGGGCAGGGGATATACGAGCAGTACTTC. Full variable domain (outside the CDR3, taken from reference TRBV14 and TRBJ2-7): EAGVTQFPSHSVIEKGQTVTLRCDPISGHDNLYWYRRVMGKEIKFLLHFVKESKQDESGMPNNRFLAERTGGTYSTLKVQPAELEDSGVYFCASSQGQGIYEQYFGPGTRLTVT.

The chain joins TRBV5-4 to TRBJ2-3, with a weak D call TRBD2 (5 bases). Trimming shortened V by 4 bases and J by 1 base, and 10 bases separated the two germline ends. The CDR3 consists of 14 residues. Looked up from germline, CDR1 is SGHNT and CDR2 is YYREEE (reference sequence). The CDR3 loop is CASSARGGTDTQYF. The DNA of the CDR3 is TGTGCCAGCAGCGCTCGGGGAGGCACAGATACGCAGTATTTT.